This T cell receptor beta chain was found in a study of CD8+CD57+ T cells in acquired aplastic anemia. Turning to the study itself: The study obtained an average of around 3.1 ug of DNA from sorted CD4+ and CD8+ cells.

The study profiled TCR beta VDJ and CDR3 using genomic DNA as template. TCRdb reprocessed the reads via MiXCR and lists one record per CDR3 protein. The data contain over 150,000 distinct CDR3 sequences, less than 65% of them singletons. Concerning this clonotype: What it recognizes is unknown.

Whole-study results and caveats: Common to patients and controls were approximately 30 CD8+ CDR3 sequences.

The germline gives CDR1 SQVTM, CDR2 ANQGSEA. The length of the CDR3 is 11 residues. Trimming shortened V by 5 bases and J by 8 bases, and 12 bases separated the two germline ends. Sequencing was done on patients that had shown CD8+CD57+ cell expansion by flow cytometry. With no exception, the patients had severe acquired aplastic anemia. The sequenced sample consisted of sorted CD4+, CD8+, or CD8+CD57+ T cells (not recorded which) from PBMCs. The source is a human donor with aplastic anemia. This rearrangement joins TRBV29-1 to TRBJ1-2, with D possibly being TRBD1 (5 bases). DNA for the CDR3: TGCAGCGTTCCAGGGAATGGAGGCTACACCTTC. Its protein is CSVPGNGGYTF.